The 9 T cell receptor beta chains below all came from one sample that was sequenced in a study of T-cell memory formation after mild COVID-19. Each CDR3 protein gets one entry after TCRdb re-called the 5' RACE reads with MiXCR. The sample carries under 700,000 distinct CDR3 sequences, about a fifth recorded once. Sequencing was performed on PBMCs or a T cell subset sorted from them (not recorded which). The receptors come from an adult woman who had mild COVID-19 (a few samples of this study predate the infection). Cell type and time point are not known.

This clonotype has a handful of counts. This chain links TRBV20-1 with TRBJ2-7; 7 bases fit TRBD2. The V gene's germline CDR1 is DFQATT and CDR2 SNEGSKA (reference sequence). The length of the CDR3 is 16 residues. V lost 0 bases to trimming and J lost 0 bases; unmatched junction nucleotides: 8. CDR3 loop: CSARDLSGASSYEQYF. The CDR3 DNA reads TGCAGTGCTAGAGACCTGAGCGGGGCTAGCTCCTACGAGCAGTACTTC.

The J gene is TRBJ1-1, the V gene TRBV7-9, with a tentative D call TRBD1 (6 bases). CDR3 length: 15 amino acids. Germline V gives CDR1 SEHNR, CDR2 FQNEAQ (reference sequence). Trimming removed 3 bases at V and 1 base at J, with 12 bases between. The CDR3 coding sequence is TGTGCCAGCAGCTTGGGGGGCGCTGGGAACACTGAAGCTTTCTTT. Translating gives CASSLGGAGNTEAFF. Together with reference TRBV7-9 and TRBJ1-1, the CDR3 gives the full variable domain: DTGVSQNPRHKITKRGQNVTFRCDPISEHNRLYWYRQTLGQGPEFLTYFQNEAQLEKSRLLSDRFSAERPKGSFSTLEIQRTEQGDSAMYLCASSLGGAGNTEAFFGQGTRLTVV.

This chain connects TRBV4-2 to TRBJ2-3; 7 nucleotides align to TRBD2. Germline V lookup: CDR1 LGHNA, CDR2 YNFKEQ. This CDR3 contains 16 residues. The V gene end was trimmed by 2 bases and the J gene end by 2 bases; junction bases not matched to a gene: 7. The chain's CDR3 is CASSQKAGLYTDTQYF. Here the CDR3 DNA reads TGTGCCAGCAGCCAAAAAGCGGGACTTTACACAGATACGCAGTATTTT.

The J gene is TRBJ1-2, the V gene TRBV20-1; TRBD1 is a possible D gene (6 bases). The CDR3 sequence is 13 residues long. The V end lost 6 bases, the J end lost 3 bases, and 14 bases lay between the germline ends. From germline, CDR1 is DFQATT and CDR2 SNEGSKA (reference sequence). The CDR3 reads CSARRGGDYGYTF. CDR3 sequence (DNA): TGCAGTGCCAGGCGCGGGGGCGACTATGGCTACACCTTC.

There are a few counts of this clonotype. The chain uses TRBV7-2 and TRBJ2-7; TRBD1 matches at 8 bases. The CDR3 spans 15 residues. The trim removed 5 bases at V and 1 base at J, leaving 7 bases unmatched. Germline CDR1 and CDR2: SGHTA and FQGNSA. The chain's CDR3 is CASSPETGDSYEQYF. CDR3 DNA sequence: TGTGCCAGCAGCCCAGAGACAGGGGATTCCTACGAGCAGTACTTC.

The J gene is TRBJ2-2, the V gene TRBV7-3; 12 bases line up with TRBD2. Germline V gives CDR1 SGHTA, CDR2 FQGTGA. Trimming took 5 bases from V and 1 from J; bases not matched to a gene: 2. This CDR3 is built from 16 residues. CDR3 sequence (DNA): TGTGCCAGCAGCATGGGACTAGCGGGGAACACCGGGGAGCTGTTTTTT. Its translation: CASSMGLAGNTGELFF.

The chain employs TRBV5-5 and TRBJ2-7; the match to TRBD1 covers 9 bases. The CDR3 is 16 residues long. The germline gives CDR1 SGHKS, CDR2 YYEKEE (reference sequence). The trim removed 3 bases at V and 6 bases at J, leaving 13 bases unmatched. DNA for the CDR3: TGTGCCAGCAGCTCAGGGCGGGACAGGGTCTCCCGCGAGCAGTACTTC. Amino acid sequence: CASSSGRDRVSREQYF. Together with reference TRBV5-5 and TRBJ2-7, the CDR3 gives the full variable domain: DAGVTQSPTHLIKTRGQQVTLRCSPISGHKSVSWYQQVLGQGPQFIFQYYEKEERGRGNFPDRFSARQFPNYSSELNVNALLLGDSALYLCASSSGRDRVSREQYFGPGTRLTVT.

The chain uses TRBV5-1 and TRBJ2-7; possible D gene TRBD2, 6 bases. The CDR3 consists of 15 residues. Trimming stripped 6 bases from V and 6 bases from J, with 22 bases between. Germline CDR1 and CDR2: SGHRS and YFSETQ. CDR3 sequence: CASITAGPEFCEQYF. CDR3 bases: TGCGCCAGCATAACCGCGGGACCTGAATTTTGCGAGCAGTACTTC.

This clonotype was counted only a few times. The chain joins TRBV7-8 to TRBJ2-1; D is unresolved. Germline assignment: CDR1 SGHVS and CDR2 FQNEAQ. V lost 5 bases to trimming and J lost 10 bases, with 9 bases between them. There are 11 residues in the CDR3. CDR3 nucleotides: TGTGCCAGCAGCCTCTTAAGGGAGCAGTTCTTC. It encodes CASSLLREQFF.